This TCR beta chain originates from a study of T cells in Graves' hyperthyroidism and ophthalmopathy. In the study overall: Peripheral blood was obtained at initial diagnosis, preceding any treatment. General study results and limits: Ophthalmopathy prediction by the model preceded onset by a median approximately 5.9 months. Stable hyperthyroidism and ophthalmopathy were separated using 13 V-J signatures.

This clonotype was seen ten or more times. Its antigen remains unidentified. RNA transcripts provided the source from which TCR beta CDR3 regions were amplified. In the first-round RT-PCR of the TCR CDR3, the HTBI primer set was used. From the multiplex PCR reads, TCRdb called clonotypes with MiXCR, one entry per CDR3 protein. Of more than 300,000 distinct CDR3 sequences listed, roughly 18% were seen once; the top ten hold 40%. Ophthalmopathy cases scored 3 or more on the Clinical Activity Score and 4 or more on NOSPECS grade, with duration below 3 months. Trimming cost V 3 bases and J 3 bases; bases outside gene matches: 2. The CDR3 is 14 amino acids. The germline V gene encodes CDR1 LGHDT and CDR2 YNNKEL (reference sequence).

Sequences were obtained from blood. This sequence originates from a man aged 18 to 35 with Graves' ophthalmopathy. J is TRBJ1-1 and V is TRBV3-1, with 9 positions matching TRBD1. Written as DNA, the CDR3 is TGTGCCAGCAGCCACGGACAGGGGTACACTGAAGCTTTCTTT. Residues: CASSHGQGYTEAFF.